Listed here are 14 T cell receptor beta chains from one sample, sequenced in a study of human T cells and chemical hapten exposure. TCRdb used MiXCR to reprocess the RACE reads, holding one entry per CDR3 protein. The data hold under 95,000 distinct CDR3 sequences, with about 9% observed a single time. As for time point: pre-sensitization, week 0. Treatment meaning: therapeutic diphenylcyclopropenone sensitization with weekly scalp DPC. The source was whole blood, collected in connection with sensitization to the hapten diphenylcyclopropenone (DPC). The source of these receptors is a man aged 40-49 years with alopecia areata. Some clones in this sample may be carry-over from other donors' samples.

This clonotype was counted many times. The V call is TRBV5-6, the J call TRBJ1-2, with D maybe TRBD1 (5 bases). V was shortened by 4 bases and J by 6 bases, with 22 bases between the two germline ends. Germline assignment: CDR1 SGHDT and CDR2 YYEEEE. The CDR3 spans 16 residues. The CDR3 here is CASSTMIWLQDHGYTF. In nucleotides, the CDR3 is TGTGCCAGCAGCACAATGATCTGGTTACAGGATCATGGCTACACCTTC. Complete variable domain (other parts from reference TRBV5-6 and TRBJ1-2): DAGVTQSPTHLIKTRGQQVTLRCSPKSGHDTVSWYQQALGQGPQFIFQYYEEEERQRGNFPDRFSGHQFPNYSSELNVNALLLGDSALYLCASSTMIWLQDHGYTFGSGTRLTVV.

This clonotype has ten or more counts. This chain joins TRBV15 and TRBJ1-2; 10 positions agree with TRBD1. The length of the CDR3 is 18 residues. V lost 2 bases and J lost 0; bases outside the gene matches: 9. CDR1 is LNHNV, CDR2 YYDKDF, per germline (reference sequence). The CDR3 reads CATSRRDGTGDPNYGYTF. CDR3 sequence (DNA): TGTGCCACCAGCAGACGAGACGGGACAGGGGACCCTAACTATGGCTACACCTTC. The full variable domain, with the rest looked up from reference TRBV15 and TRBJ1-2, is DAMVIQNPRYQVTQFGKPVTLSCSQTLNHNVMYWYQQKSSQAPKLLFHYYDKDFNNEADTPDNFQSRRPNTSFCFLDIRSPGLGDTAMYLCATSRRDGTGDPNYGYTFGSGTRLTVV.

In this sample, this clonotype turned up a few times. The chain joins TRBV28 to TRBJ2-3, with D tentatively TRBD1 (6 bases). Trimming took 2 bases from V and 1 from J, leaving 10 bases between them. Germline loops: CDR1 MDHEN, CDR2 SYDVKM. This CDR3 is 15 amino acids long. CDR3 nucleotide sequence: TGTGCCAGCAGTTTAGGGGGCATTGGCACAGATACGCAGTATTTT. This codes for CASSLGGIGTDTQYF.

This clonotype was detected ten times or more. This chain links TRBV10-2 with TRBJ2-4, with TRBD2 matching over 11 bases. Germline loops: CDR1 WSHSY, CDR2 SAAADI. The CDR3 is made up of 13 amino acids. V gave up 6 bases and J gave up 11 bases; unmatched junction bases: 6. In DNA form, the CDR3 reads TGCGCCAGCAGACTAGCGGGAGAAACCGTTCAGTACTTC. It encodes CASRLAGETVQYF.

This clonotype was counted only a few times. V usage is TRBV7-2 and J usage is TRBJ2-2; 7 bases line up with TRBD2. Germline CDR1 reads SGHTA; CDR2 reads FQGNSA. V gave up 7 bases and J gave up 1 base; unmatched junction bases: 6. This CDR3 region has 15 residues. CDR3 DNA sequence: TGTGCCAGCACCCAAGCTAGCGGGAACACCGGGGAGCTGTTTTTT. Its protein is CASTQASGNTGELFF.

There are many counts of this clonotype. The V call is TRBV28, the J call TRBJ2-5, with D possibly TRBD1 on 6 matching bases. V was pared by 3 bases and J by 7 bases, with 18 bases between. CDR1 MDHEN and CDR2 SYDVKM come from the germline V gene. CDR3 length equals 15 residues. The CDR3 protein is CASSFEGQGSWTQYF. The CDR3 DNA follows: TGTGCCAGCAGTTTTGAGGGACAAGGGTCATGGACCCAGTACTTC.

The sample holds many counts of this clonotype. The rearrangement joins TRBV11-2 to TRBJ2-3; TRBD1 matches at 9 bases. Germline assignment: CDR1 SGHAT and CDR2 FQNNGV. V was clipped by 7 bases and J by 3 bases; unmatched bases: 8. This CDR3 is 15 amino acids long. CDR3 protein: CASTFLGQGTDTQYF. The CDR3 DNA reads as TGTGCCAGCACCTTCCTAGGACAGGGGACAGATACGCAGTATTTT.

This clonotype has more than one count but fewer than ten. The chain links TRBV2 to TRBJ1-5, with 7 bases fitting TRBD1. Per the germline V gene, CDR1 is SNHLY and CDR2 is FYNNEI. The length of the CDR3 is 14 residues. J was trimmed by 0 bases and V by 5 bases; bases with no gene match: 1. The CDR3 bases are TGTGCCAGCAGTAAGGGGGCTAGCAATCAGCCCCAGCATTTT. Residues: CASSKGASNQPQHF.

The chain links TRBV2 to TRBJ2-6; D tentatively fits TRBD1 or TRBD2 (5 bases each). Between the trimmed V and J ends, which lost 7 bases and 0 bases, there was a span of 10 bases. This CDR3 has 15 residues. Per germline, CDR1 SNHLY and CDR2 FYNNEI. The CDR3 region is CASTGAYSGANVLTF. The CDR3 DNA is TGTGCCAGCACCGGGGCCTACTCTGGGGCCAACGTCCTGACTTTC.

The rearrangement links TRBV18 to TRBJ2-1; 11 bases match TRBD2. The CDR3 covers 16 residues. Germline assignment: CDR1 KGHSH and CDR2 LQKENI. V was pared by 1 base and J by 5 bases, with 4 bases of the junction left unmatched. The CDR3 reads CASSPQTSGNDNEQFF. The DNA of the CDR3 is TGTGCCAGCTCACCACAGACTAGCGGGAACGACAATGAGCAGTTCTTC.

This clonotype was counted a few times. The chain is built from TRBV28 and TRBJ2-2; 8 nucleotides agree with TRBD1. Trimming cost V 6 bases and J 4 bases; bases outside gene matches: 7. Germline-derived CDR1 and CDR2 are MDHEN and SYDVKM. The CDR3 totals 15 residues. The CDR3 nucleotides are TGTGCCAGCAGCTATTGGACAGGGAGCACCGGGGAGCTGTTTTTT. Translated, it gives CASSYWTGSTGELFF.

The chain links TRBV7-2 to TRBJ2-7; 8 bases agree with TRBD1. CDR1 is SGHTA, CDR2 FQGNSA, per germline. The V segment lost 5 bases and the J segment 5 bases; nucleotides outside the gene matches: 8. The CDR3 has 14 amino acids. CDR3 DNA: TGTGCCAGCAGCCGGGACAGGACGTCCCACGAGCAGTACTTC. Amino acid sequence: CASSRDRTSHEQYF.

Ten or more counts support this clonotype. V gene TRBV6-2 or TRBV6-3 combines with J gene TRBJ2-7; no clear D. In germline, CDR1 is MNHEY, CDR2 SVGEGT. The CDR3 loop spans 11 amino acids. V lost 6 bases and J 2 bases, leaving 5 bases between the germline ends. The CDR3 is CASSRAYEQYV. For the CDR3, the DNA is TGTGCCAGCAGCAGAGCCTACGAGCAGTACGTC.

This CDR3 reads CASSLLEPPTDTQYF. CDR3 DNA sequence: TGTGCCAGCAGCTTACTAGAGCCTCCTACAGATACGCAGTATTTT. J is TRBJ2-3 and V is TRBV7-8; D gene unclear. There are 15 residues in the CDR3. Trimming cost V 2 bases and J 3 bases, with 12 bases left between them. CDR1 and CDR2 from the germline V gene are SGHVS and FQNEAQ.